One and the same sample provided the 9 T cell receptor beta chains below, sequenced in a study of blood T cell repertoires in COVID-19. Measured with immunoSEQ multiplex PCR; TCRdb has only the in-frame clones, and not every one. Of 45,000 to 65,000 clones listed, roughly 89% are singletons. Sequencing used peripheral blood. These receptors were taken from a man aged 55-75 years with active COVID-19.

The J gene is TRBJ2-7, the V gene TRBV28; 11 positions match TRBD1. Trimming at V came to 4 bases and at J to 6 bases, leaving 5 bases not matched to a gene. The CDR3 contains 14 residues. Germline CDR1 MDHEN, CDR2 SYDVKM. CDR3 nucleotides: TGTGCCAGCAGTTCCTGGGACAGGGGGAGCGAGCAGTACTTC. It yields the protein CASSSWDRGSEQYF.

The V call is TRBV10-3, the J call TRBJ2-2; D unclear. CDR3 length: 12 residues. The V end was cut by 4 bases, the J end by 6 bases, with 6 bases between. Germline-derived CDR1 and CDR2 are ENHRY and SYGVKD. The CDR3, as DNA: TGTGCCATCAGTGGGAGTCCCGGGGAGCTGTTTTTT. Its translation is CAISGSPGELFF.

This rearrangement joins TRBV27 to TRBJ1-4, with TRBD1 identical over 8 bases. V shed 1 base, J shed 1 base, and the junction held 11 bases outside the gene matches. This CDR3 spans 19 amino acids. Per the germline V gene, CDR1 is MNHEY and CDR2 is SMNVEV (reference sequence). This CDR3 reads CASSLWPPGRGLTNEKLFF. For the CDR3, the DNA is TGTGCCAGCAGTTTATGGCCCCCGGGCAGGGGGCTAACTAATGAAAAACTGTTTTTT.

The rearrangement links TRBV5-5 to TRBJ2-1, with 13 bases matching TRBD2. Germline assignment: CDR1 SGHKS and CDR2 YYEKEE (reference sequence). V trimming: 3 bases; J trimming: 6 bases; junction bases outside the gene matches: 6. This CDR3 region has 16 residues. The CDR3 protein is CASSWGTSGASNEQFF. CDR3 sequence (DNA): TGTGCCAGCAGCTGGGGGACTAGCGGGGCCTCCAATGAGCAGTTCTTC. Based on the CDR3 plus reference TRBV5-5 and TRBJ2-1, the full variable domain is DAGVTQSPTHLIKTRGQQVTLRCSPISGHKSVSWYQQVLGQGPQFIFQYYEKEERGRGNFPDRFSARQFPNYSSELNVNALLLGDSALYLCASSWGTSGASNEQFFGPGTRLTVL.

V and J are TRBV10-3 and TRBJ2-1, with unresolved D. The CDR3 spans 14 residues. Trimming stripped 8 bases from V and 0 bases from J, with 11 bases between. The germline V gene encodes CDR1 ENHRY and CDR2 SYGVKD. The CDR3 DNA reads TGTGCCATCGGTGCGGTAAGCTCCTACAATGAGCAGTTCTTC. Translation: CAIGAVSSYNEQFF.

The chain joins TRBV28 to TRBJ1-4; 9 nucleotides line up with TRBD1. The J segment lost 5 bases and the V segment lost 10 bases, leaving 5 bases of the junction unmatched. This CDR3 has 13 amino acids. Germline-derived CDR1 and CDR2 are MDHEN and SYDVKM. Here the CDR3 DNA reads TGTGCCACCACAGGGGGCGCGAATGAAAAACTGTTTTTT. It translates to CATTGGANEKLFF.

This rearrangement joins TRBV7-2 to TRBJ2-2, with TRBD1 as a possible D gene (5 bases). This CDR3 comprises 15 residues. The germline gives CDR1 SGHTA, CDR2 FQGNSA. Trimming stripped 3 bases from V and 0 bases from J, with 8 bases between. The CDR3 loop reads CASSLGPANTGELFF. The CDR3 DNA reads as TGTGCCAGCAGCTTGGGGCCGGCGAACACCGGGGAGCTGTTTTTT.

The rearrangement links TRBV28 to TRBJ2-7; D might be TRBD1 (7 bases). CDR1 is MDHEN and CDR2 is SYDVKM in the germline V gene. The CDR3 contains 16 residues. Trimming cost V 5 bases and J 5 bases, with 22 bases left between them. The CDR3 DNA sequence: TGTGCCAGCAGTCCCAGGTTTGCAGGGGGGATCCACGAGCAGTACTTC. The encoded protein is CASSPRFAGGIHEQYF.

This sequence joins TRBV28 and TRBJ2-2, with D possibly matching TRBD1 (5 bases). This CDR3 spans 15 amino acids. Germline V gives CDR1 MDHEN, CDR2 SYDVKM. V dropped 8 bases and J dropped 1 base, with 14 bases sitting between them. The DNA for the CDR3 is TGTGCCAGCCTCCGTTCCAGGGTGAACACCGGGGAGCTGTTTTTT. Translated, it gives CASLRSRVNTGELFF.